Listed here are 22 T cell receptor beta chains from one sample, sequenced in a study of cytomegalovirus exposure and HLA in healthy donors. Measured with immunoSEQ multiplex PCR; TCRdb has only the in-frame clones, and not every one. This table holds under 65,000 clones, approximately 90% found once. Source material: PBMCs. The receptors stem from a woman aged 18-30 years in good health and CMV-seropositive.

V usage is TRBV28 and J usage is TRBJ2-1, with TRBD2 matching over 13 bases. The CDR3 loop spans 20 amino acids. Germline CDR1 is MDHEN and CDR2 is SYDVKM. Trimming cost V 6 bases and J 0 bases; bases outside gene matches: 14. CDR3 DNA sequence: TGTGCCAGCAGCCAAACCCGGACTAGCGGGGGCTTTAGCTCCTACAATGAGCAGTTCTTC. Protein product: CASSQTRTSGGFSSYNEQFF.

The chain is built from TRBV7-6 and TRBJ2-1, with TRBD2 identical over 7 bases. V gave up 0 bases and J gave up 0 bases; unmatched junction bases: 2. Germline V gene sequence: CDR1 SGHVS, CDR2 FNYEAQ. CDR3 length equals 16 residues. CDR3 nucleotides: TGTGCCAGCAGCTTAGCGGGGGGGGGCTCCTACAATGAGCAGTTCTTC. Protein sequence: CASSLAGGGSYNEQFF.

The J gene is TRBJ2-7, the V gene TRBV4-1; tentative D call: TRBD1 (6 bases). CDR1 is MGHRA, CDR2 YSYEKL, per germline. The CDR3 consists of 16 residues. V was pared by 3 bases and J by 2 bases, with 17 bases between. The CDR3 DNA sequence: TGCGCCAGCAGCCAGAGCGTAGGACAGCCTCCCTACGAGCAGTACTTC. This sequence encodes CASSQSVGQPPYEQYF.

This chain uses TRBV5-4 with TRBJ2-3; D perhaps matches TRBD2 (5 bases). Germline CDR1 is SGHNT and CDR2 is YYREEE (reference sequence). The CDR3 sequence is 13 residues long. V was clipped by 4 bases and J by 6 bases, with 12 bases between them. CDR3 in DNA: TGTGCCAGCAGCCTATACGGCGGGGATACGCAGTATTTT. Translated: CASSLYGGDTQYF.

The genes are TRBV7-6 and TRBJ2-1, with TRBD1 identical over 7 bases. This CDR3 is built from 15 residues. The V segment lost 0 bases and the J segment 5 bases; nucleotides outside the gene matches: 4. Germline V CDR1 and CDR2: SGHVS, FNYEAQ. CDR3 sequence: CASSLAGTDHNEQFF. In DNA form, the CDR3 reads TGTGCCAGCAGCTTAGCCGGGACAGACCACAATGAGCAGTTCTTC.

The rearrangement joins TRBV5-4 to TRBJ1-6, with D perhaps matching TRBD1 (5 bases). The CDR3 consists of 17 residues. Germline V lookup: CDR1 SGHNT, CDR2 YYREEE (reference sequence). V lost 4 bases, J lost 2 bases, and 16 bases lay in between. In DNA form, the CDR3 reads TGTGCCAGCAGCGAAAAAAAAGCAGGGACCTATAATTCACCCCTCCACTTT. As protein: CASSEKKAGTYNSPLHF.

V and J are TRBV10-3 and TRBJ1-1; TRBD1 is a possible D gene (5 bases). Looked up from germline, CDR1 is ENHRY and CDR2 is SYGVKD. Trimming removed 5 bases at V and 10 bases at J, with 17 bases between. The CDR3 has 13 amino acids. The CDR3 nucleotides are TGTGCCATCAGTTGGGGAGGGGCAAAGGGAGCTTTCTTT. Translated: CAISWGGAKGAFF.

The chain has TRBV4-2 and TRBJ2-5; 10 bases are a match to TRBD2. V was pared by 1 base and J by 2 bases, with 1 base of the junction left unmatched. This CDR3 is 15 amino acids long. Germline assignment: CDR1 LGHNA and CDR2 YNFKEQ. In DNA form, the CDR3 reads TGTGCCAGCAGCCAAGGGACTAGCGGACAAGAGACCCAGTACTTC. This sequence encodes CASSQGTSGQETQYF.

In DNA, the CDR3 is TGTGCCAGCAGTTGGGCCGAGAATAGCAATCAGCCCCAGCATTTT. Translating gives CASSWAENSNQPQHF. The chain carries TRBV5-5 and TRBJ1-5; D gene uncertain. The ends were cut back, 5 bases at V and 0 bases at J, with 12 bases in the middle. Germline loops: CDR1 SGHKS, CDR2 YYEKEE (reference sequence). The CDR3 runs 15 residues. Filled out from reference TRBV5-5 and TRBJ1-5, the complete variable domain reads DAGVTQSPTHLIKTRGQQVTLRCSPISGHKSVSWYQQVLGQGPQFIFQYYEKEERGRGNFPDRFSARQFPNYSSELNVNALLLGDSALYLCASSWAENSNQPQHFGDGTRLSIL.

This chain joins TRBV28 and TRBJ1-2; TRBD1 matches 9 bases. Trimming cost V 6 bases and J 8 bases; bases outside gene matches: 10. CDR3 size: 14 residues. Germline CDR1 MDHEN, CDR2 SYDVKM. The CDR3 DNA reads TGTGCCAGCAGAAGGGACAGGGTGGTAGGAGGCTACACCTTC. It codes for CASRRDRVVGGYTF.

The chain couples TRBV7-2 to TRBJ2-3; 8 bases align to TRBD2. Unmatched junction bases numbered 3, after V lost 2 bases and J lost 2 bases. This CDR3 spans 15 amino acids. Germline CDR1 reads SGHTA; CDR2 reads FQGNSA. This CDR3 reads CASSLRLAITDTQYF. Here the CDR3 DNA reads TGTGCCAGCAGCTTAAGACTAGCGATCACAGATACGCAGTATTTT.

In this sample, this clone turned up a few times. CDR3 nucleotide sequence: TGTGCCAGCATCGGAGTGAATAATTCACCCCTCCACTTT. The encoded protein is CASIGVNNSPLHF. The chain combines TRBV28 with TRBJ1-6, with D unclear. The CDR3 is made up of 13 amino acids. Germline CDR1 and CDR2: MDHEN and SYDVKM. V was trimmed by 7 bases and J by 5 bases, leaving 9 bases between them. Combining the CDR3 with reference TRBV28 and TRBJ1-6 gives the whole variable domain DVKVTQSSRYLVKRTGEKVFLECVQDMDHENMFWYRQDPGLGLRLIYFSYDVKMKEKGDIPEGYSVSREKKERFSLILESASTNQTSMYLCASIGVNNSPLHFGNGTRLTVT.

The CDR3, as DNA: TGTGCCAGCAGCGTAGGGGCAGGGGCGGTGCCAACTAATGAAAAACTGTTTTTT. Translating it yields CASSVGAGAVPTNEKLFF. The genes are TRBV9 and TRBJ1-4; the D gene is possibly TRBD1 (6 bases). Trimming pared 0 bases from V and 0 bases from J, leaving 15 bases between. This CDR3 region has 18 residues. Germline values: CDR1 SGDLS, CDR2 YYNGEE.

The V and J genes are TRBV6-4 and TRBJ2-2, with 7 bases aligning to TRBD1. After removal of 6 bases from V and 3 bases from J, the junction contained 4 bases not matched to a gene. This CDR3 contains 14 residues. Germline values: CDR1 MRHNA, CDR2 SNTAGT. The CDR3 DNA follows: TGTGCCAGCAGAAGAACAGGGGACACCGGGGAGCTGTTTTTT. Translation: CASRRTGDTGELFF.

The chain couples TRBV19 to TRBJ1-2, with 8 bases lining up with TRBD1. V lost 9 bases to trimming and J lost 5 bases; unmatched junction nucleotides: 8. Germline assignment: CDR1 LNHDA and CDR2 SQIVND (reference sequence). The CDR3 covers 13 residues. This chain's CDR3 is CASGTGLRYGYTF. The CDR3 bases are TGTGCCAGCGGGACAGGACTTCGGTATGGCTACACCTTC.

V usage is TRBV29-1 and J usage is TRBJ2-3; TRBD2 agrees at 9 bases. CDR3 length: 16 residues. V dropped 0 bases and J dropped 0; count of bases not matched to a gene: 4. CDR1 SQVTM and CDR2 ANQGSEA come from the germline V gene. This CDR3 is CSVEDRLAVSTDTQYF. CDR3 in DNA: TGCAGCGTTGAAGATCGACTAGCGGTTAGCACAGATACGCAGTATTTT.

A few counts support this clone. The chain has TRBV4-3 and TRBJ1-2; possible D gene TRBD1, 6 bases. Germline V lookup: CDR1 LGHNA, CDR2 YSLEER. The CDR3 contains 15 residues. The V end was cut by 4 bases, the J end by 4 bases, with 16 bases between. CDR3 region: CASSPGQRRSYGYTF. CDR3 coding DNA: TGCGCCAGCAGCCCCGGACAGAGACGTAGCTATGGCTACACCTTC.

This clone was observed once. The chain has TRBV6-6 and TRBJ2-7; 10 nucleotides align to TRBD1. V lost 6 bases, J lost 0 bases, and 8 bases stayed unmatched. The CDR3 covers 16 residues. The germline V gene encodes CDR1 MNHNY and CDR2 SVGAGI (reference sequence). CDR3 in amino acids: CASRVGDRGSSYEQYF. The CDR3 bases are TGTGCCAGCAGGGTAGGGGACAGGGGAAGCTCCTACGAGCAGTACTTC.

The chain uses TRBV5-6 and TRBJ2-5, with TRBD2 as a possible D gene (5 bases). The germline V gene encodes CDR1 SGHDT and CDR2 YYEEEE. The CDR3 is 16 amino acids. V was clipped by 0 bases and J by 2 bases, with 14 bases between them. CDR3 loop: CASSLAVAGGQETQYF. CDR3 nucleotide sequence: TGTGCCAGCAGCTTGGCGGTGGCGGGCGGGCAAGAGACCCAGTACTTC.

This chain joins TRBV27 and TRBJ1-5, with D possibly being TRBD1 (6 bases). The V gene lost 5 bases and the J gene lost 1 base, with 12 bases spanning the gap. Per germline, CDR1 MNHEY and CDR2 SMNVEV (reference sequence). The CDR3 extends over 15 amino acids. CDR3 sequence: CASSTWTESNQPQHF. In nucleotides, the CDR3 is TGTGCCAGCAGTACCTGGACAGAGAGCAATCAGCCCCAGCATTTT.

This chain joins TRBV10-2 and TRBJ2-3; no definite D call. The CDR3 contains 15 residues. The germline CDR1 and CDR2 sequences are WSHSY and SAAADI. The ends were cut back, 1 base at V and 3 bases at J, with 11 bases in the middle. This CDR3 reads CASSELQHETDTQYF. CDR3 DNA: TGCGCCAGCAGTGAGTTGCAACATGAAACAGATACGCAGTATTTT.

The rearrangement uses TRBV30 and TRBJ1-6; D not resolved. The CDR3 is 14 amino acids. CDR1 GTSNPN and CDR2 SVGIG come from the germline V gene (reference sequence). V lost 0 bases and J 10 bases, leaving 13 bases between the germline ends. CDR3 sequence reads: CAWSVLGLGSPLHF. The DNA for the CDR3 is TGTGCCTGGAGTGTACTAGGGTTAGGATCACCCCTCCACTTT.